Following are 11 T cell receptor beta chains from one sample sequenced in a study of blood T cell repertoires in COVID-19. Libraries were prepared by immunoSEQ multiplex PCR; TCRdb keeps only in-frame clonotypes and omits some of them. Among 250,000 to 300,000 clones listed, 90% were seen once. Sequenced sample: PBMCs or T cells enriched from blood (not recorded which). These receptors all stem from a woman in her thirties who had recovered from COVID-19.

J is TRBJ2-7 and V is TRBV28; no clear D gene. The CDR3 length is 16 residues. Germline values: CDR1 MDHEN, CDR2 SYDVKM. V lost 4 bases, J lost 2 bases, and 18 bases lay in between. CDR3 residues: CASSSRLLDEPYEQYF. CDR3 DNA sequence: TGTGCCAGCAGTTCCCGCTTGCTAGACGAACCCTACGAGCAGTACTTC.

In DNA, the CDR3 is TGTGCCAGCAGTGACTCGGGAGTTTTGGGAGTCTACGAGCAGTACTTC. Translation: CASSDSGVLGVYEQYF. This chain links TRBV6-4 with TRBJ2-7, with D tentatively TRBD2 (5 bases). The length of the CDR3 is 16 residues. CDR1 and CDR2 from the germline V gene are MRHNA and SNTAGT. V lost 0 bases and J lost 3, with 15 bases in between.

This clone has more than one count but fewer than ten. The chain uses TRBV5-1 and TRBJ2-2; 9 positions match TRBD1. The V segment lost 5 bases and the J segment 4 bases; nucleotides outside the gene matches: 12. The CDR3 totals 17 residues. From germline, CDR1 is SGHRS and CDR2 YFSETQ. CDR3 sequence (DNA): TGCGCCAGCAGGAAAGAAACAGGGGGCGGCAGCACCGGGGAGCTGTTTTTT. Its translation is CASRKETGGGSTGELFF. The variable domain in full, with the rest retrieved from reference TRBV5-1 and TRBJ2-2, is KAGVTQTPRYLIKTRGQQVTLSCSPISGHRSVSWYQQTPGQGLQFLFEYFSETQRNKGNFPGRFSGRQFSNSRSEMNVSTLELGDSALYLCASRKETGGGSTGELFFGEGSRLTVL.

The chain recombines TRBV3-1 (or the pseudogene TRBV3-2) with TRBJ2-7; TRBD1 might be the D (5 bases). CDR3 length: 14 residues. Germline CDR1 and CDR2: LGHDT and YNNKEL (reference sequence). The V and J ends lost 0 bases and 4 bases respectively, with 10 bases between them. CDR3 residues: CASSQEDRHYEQYF. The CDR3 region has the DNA TGTGCCAGCAGCCAAGAAGACAGACATTACGAGCAGTACTTC.

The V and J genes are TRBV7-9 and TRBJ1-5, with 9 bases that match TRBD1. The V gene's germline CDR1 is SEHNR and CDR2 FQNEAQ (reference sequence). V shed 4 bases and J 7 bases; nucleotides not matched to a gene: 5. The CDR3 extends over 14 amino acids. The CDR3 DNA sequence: TGTGCCAGCAGCTACGGGACAGGGAGCCAGCCCCAGCATTTT. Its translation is CASSYGTGSQPQHF.

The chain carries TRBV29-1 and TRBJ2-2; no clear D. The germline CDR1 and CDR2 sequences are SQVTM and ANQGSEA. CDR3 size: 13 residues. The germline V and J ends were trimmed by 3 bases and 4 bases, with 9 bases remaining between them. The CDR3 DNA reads TGCAGCGTTGACGTGACTCTCACCGGGGAGCTGTTTTTT. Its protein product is CSVDVTLTGELFF.

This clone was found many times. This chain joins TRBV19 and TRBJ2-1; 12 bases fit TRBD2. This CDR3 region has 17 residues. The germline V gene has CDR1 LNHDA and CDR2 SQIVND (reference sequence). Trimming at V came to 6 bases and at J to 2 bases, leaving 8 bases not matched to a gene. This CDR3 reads CASSSLGLAGTYNEQFF. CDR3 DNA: TGTGCCAGTAGCAGCTTGGGACTAGCGGGCACCTACAATGAGCAGTTCTTC.

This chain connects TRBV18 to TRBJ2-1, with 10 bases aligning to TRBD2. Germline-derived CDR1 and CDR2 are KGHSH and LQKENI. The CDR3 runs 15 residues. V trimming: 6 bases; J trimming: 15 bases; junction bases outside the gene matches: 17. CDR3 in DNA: TGTGCCAGCTCGGATCCGGGACTAGCGTTTCAAAGTCCGTTCTTC. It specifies CASSDPGLAFQSPFF.

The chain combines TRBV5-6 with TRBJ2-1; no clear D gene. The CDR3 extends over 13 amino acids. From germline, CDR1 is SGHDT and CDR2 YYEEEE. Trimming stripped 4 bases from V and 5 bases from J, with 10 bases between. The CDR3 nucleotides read TGTGCCAGCAGCCGCGAGGCTAACAATGAGCAGTTCTTC. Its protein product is CASSREANNEQFF.

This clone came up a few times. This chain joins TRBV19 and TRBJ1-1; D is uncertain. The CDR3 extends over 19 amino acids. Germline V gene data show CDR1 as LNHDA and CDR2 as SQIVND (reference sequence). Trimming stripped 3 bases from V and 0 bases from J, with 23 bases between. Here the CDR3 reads CASSMLGPSGGLMNTEAFF. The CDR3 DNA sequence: TGTGCCAGTAGTATGCTTGGCCCATCGGGAGGGTTAATGAACACTGAAGCTTTCTTT.

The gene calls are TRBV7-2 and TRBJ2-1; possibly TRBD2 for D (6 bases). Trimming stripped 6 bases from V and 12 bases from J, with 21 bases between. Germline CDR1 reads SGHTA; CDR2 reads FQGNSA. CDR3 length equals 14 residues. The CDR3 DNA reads TGTGCCAGCAGGTTCCCGACAGAGGGAGGAGGGCAGTTCTTC. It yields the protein CASRFPTEGGGQFF.